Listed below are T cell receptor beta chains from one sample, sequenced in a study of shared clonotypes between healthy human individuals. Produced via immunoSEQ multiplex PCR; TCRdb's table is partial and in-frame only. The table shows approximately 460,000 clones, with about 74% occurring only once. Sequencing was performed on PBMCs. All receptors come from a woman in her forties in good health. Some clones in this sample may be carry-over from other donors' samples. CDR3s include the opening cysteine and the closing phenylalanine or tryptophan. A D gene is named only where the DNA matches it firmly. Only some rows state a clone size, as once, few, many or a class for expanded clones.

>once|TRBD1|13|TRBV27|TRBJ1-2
CASSHDRDNGYTF
TGTGCCAGCAGCCATGACAGGGATAATGGCTACACCTTC
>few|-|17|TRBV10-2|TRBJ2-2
CASIIGGLRATSGELFF
TGCGCCAGCATTATTGGGGGGTTGAGGGCAACATCCGGGGAGCTGTTTTTT
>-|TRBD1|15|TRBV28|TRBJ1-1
CASSPRTGANTEAFF
TGTGCCAGCAGTCCCCGGACAGGGGCGAACACTGAAGCTTTCTTT
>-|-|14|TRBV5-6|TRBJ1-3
CASSSRVPGNTIYF
TGTGCCAGCAGCTCAAGGGTCCCTGGAAACACCATATATTTT
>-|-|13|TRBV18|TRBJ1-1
CASSQSWGTEAFF
TGTGCCAGCTCACAATCCTGGGGGACTGAAGCTTTCTTT
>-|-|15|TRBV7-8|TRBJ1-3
CASSFLPGSGNTIYF
TGTGCCAGCAGCTTCTTACCGGGTTCTGGAAACACCATATATTTT
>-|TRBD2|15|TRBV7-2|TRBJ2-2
CASSLRLADTGELFF
TGTGCCAGCAGCTTAAGGCTAGCGGACACCGGGGAGCTGTTTTTT
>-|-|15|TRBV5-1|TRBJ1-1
CASSLELTGNTEAFF
TGCGCCAGCAGCTTGGAACTGACAGGGAACACTGAAGCTTTCTTT
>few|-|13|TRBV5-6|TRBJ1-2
CASSPEDNYGYTF
TGTGCCAGCAGCCCCGAGGATAACTATGGCTACACCTTC
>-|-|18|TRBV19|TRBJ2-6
CASSSRGGPNSGANVLTF
TGTGCCAGTAGTAGTAGGGGCGGGCCCAACTCTGGGGCCAACGTCCTGACTTTC
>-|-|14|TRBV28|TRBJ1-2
CASSFAGLVDGYTF
TGTGCCAGCAGTTTTGCAGGGTTGGTGGATGGCTACACCTTC
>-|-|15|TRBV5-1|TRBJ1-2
CASSFEAGELGGYTF
TGCGCCAGCAGCTTTGAGGCAGGGGAGTTAGGTGGCTACACCTTC
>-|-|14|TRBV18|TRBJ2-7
CASSPPLQAYEQYF
TGTGCCAGCTCACCACCTCTGCAGGCCTACGAGCAGTACTTC
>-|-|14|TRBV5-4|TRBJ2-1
CASSLSYAGGEQFF
TGTGCCAGCAGCTTAAGTTACGCTGGGGGTGAGCAGTTCTTC
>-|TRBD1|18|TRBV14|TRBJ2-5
CASSQDFGTGALQETQYF
TGTGCCAGCAGCCAAGATTTCGGGACAGGTGCCCTCCAAGAGACCCAGTACTTC
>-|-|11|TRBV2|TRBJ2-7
CASSVLAEQYF
TGTGCCAGCAGTGTACTGGCCGAGCAGTACTTC
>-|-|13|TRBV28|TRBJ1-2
CASTKGWVGGYTF
TGTGCCAGCACCAAGGGGTGGGTTGGTGGCTACACCTTC
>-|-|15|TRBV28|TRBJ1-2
CASSASFRVDYGYTF
TGTGCCAGCAGTGCCAGCTTCAGGGTCGACTATGGCTACACCTTC
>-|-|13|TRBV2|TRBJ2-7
CASTPTAGYEQYF
TGTGCCAGCACCCCGACAGCCGGATACGAGCAGTACTTC
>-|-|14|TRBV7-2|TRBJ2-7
CASSTRQAPYEQYF
TGTGCCAGCAGTACGAGACAGGCCCCCTACGAGCAGTACTTC
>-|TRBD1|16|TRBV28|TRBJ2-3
CASSSPGQGTFGTQYF
TGTGCCAGCAGTTCTCCGGGACAGGGGACTTTCGGTACGCAGTATTTT
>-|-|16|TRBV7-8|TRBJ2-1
CASSPGGGQRYNEQFF
TGTGCCAGCAGCCCCGGGGGGGGACAGAGATACAATGAGCAGTTCTTC
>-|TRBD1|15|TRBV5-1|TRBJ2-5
CASREGTGAEETQYF
TGCGCCAGCAGGGAGGGGACAGGGGCGGAGGAGACCCAGTACTTC
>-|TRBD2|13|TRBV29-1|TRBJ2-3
CSVELADLDTQYF
TGCAGCGTTGAACTAGCGGACTTGGATACGCAGTATTTT
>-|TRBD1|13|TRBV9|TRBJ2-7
CASSRRQGYEQYF
TGTGCCAGCAGCAGGCGACAGGGCTACGAGCAGTACTTC
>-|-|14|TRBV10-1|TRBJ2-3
CASTRTVEEDTQYF
TGCGCCAGCACTCGGACAGTGGAAGAGGATACGCAGTATTTT
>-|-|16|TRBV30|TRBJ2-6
CAWSLTEISGANVLTF
TGTGCCTGGTCACTGACGGAGATCTCTGGGGCCAACGTCCTGACTTTC
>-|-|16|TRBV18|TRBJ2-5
CASSPPVGGGQETQYF
TGTGCCAGCTCACCACCGGTGGGGGGAGGCCAAGAGACCCAGTACTTC
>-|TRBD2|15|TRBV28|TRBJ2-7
CASSFRASGSSEQYF
TGTGCCAGCAGTTTCAGGGCTAGCGGGAGTAGCGAGCAGTACTTC
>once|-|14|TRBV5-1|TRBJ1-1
CASSLAGGNTEAFF
TGCGCCAGCAGCTTGGCCGGAGGGAACACTGAAGCTTTCTTT